Sequencing of this T cell receptor (beta chain) was carried out in a study of T cell responses to AZD1222 COVID-19 vaccine. With respect to this clone: Its antigen is undetermined.

Findings and caveats of the study: A rise in Spike-specific TCR breadth and depth followed two AZD1222 doses. The sample set comprised mostly white British donors with more females, and clonal diversity was possibly underestimated.

CDR1 is MNHEY and CDR2 is SVGAGI in the germline V gene. The CDR3 loop spans 15 amino acids. V gave up 6 bases and J gave up 4 bases; unmatched junction bases: 7. Libraries were prepared by immunoSEQ multiplex PCR; TCRdb keeps only in-frame clonotypes and omits some of them. Of about 180,000 clones listed, 94% were seen once; the top ten hold 1.5% to 2%. The V and J genes are TRBV6-5 and TRBJ1-4; 8 bases map to TRBD1. This TCR came from an adult who received the AZD1222 COVID-19 vaccine. The sequencing used peripheral blood, collected 28 days after the second AZD1222 dose. CDR3 protein: CASRLVQGGNEKLFF. DNA for the CDR3: TGTGCCAGCAGGCTCGTACAGGGGGGTAATGAAAAACTGTTTTTT.